This entry features one T cell receptor beta chain sequence. The length of the CDR3 is 14 residues. The trim removed 1 base at V and 5 bases at J, leaving 7 bases unmatched. Looked up from germline, CDR1 is DFQATT and CDR2 is SNEGSKA (reference sequence). Individuals who donated were healthy Caucasians from Russia aged 6 to 90. Donors each provided about 10 milliliters of peripheral blood. This specimen belongs to a study of blood T cells in healthy people across ages. Sample-barcoded 5' priming and a J-beta primer mix drove a second PCR of roughly 7 to 11 cycles. TCRdb independently ran MiXCR on the 5' RACE reads; one entry per CDR3 protein. The sample shows about 560,000 distinct CDR3 sequences, around a quarter of them seen only once. These data were also reused for a study on T cells of mothers and their children. That source adds: For unrelated pairs as for related ones, thymic selection shapes TCR recombination output similarly.

This clonotype originated in a boy between 2 and 10 years old in good health. V and J are TRBV20-1 and TRBJ1-2; 7 positions agree with TRBD1. The sequenced material came from blood. CDR3 coding DNA: TGCAGTGCTAGAGCTCCCCCAGGGGGGTATGGCTACACCTTC. Protein: CSARAPPGGYGYTF.